These 25 T cell receptor beta chains were sequenced from one sample in a study of T cells in Graves' hyperthyroidism and ophthalmopathy. Amplified regions were TCR beta CDR3 sequences from RNA transcripts. First-round RT-PCR of the TCR CDR3 relied on the HTBI primer set. TCRdb itself ran the multiplex PCR reads through MiXCR, one entry per CDR3 protein. Here the sample spans more than 550,000 distinct CDR3 sequences, around 15% being singletons. The sequenced sample consisted of blood. Every receptor here comes from a man in his fifties with Graves' hyperthyroidism.

The sample holds a few counts of this clonotype. This sequence joins TRBV5-1 and TRBJ2-5; TRBD2 aligns across 11 bases. This CDR3 spans 18 amino acids. Germline V gene lookup returns CDR1 SGHRS and CDR2 YFSETQ. Germline trimming cut 3 bases from V and 5 bases from J; bases unmatched to any gene: 15. The CDR3 protein is CASSWGLLAGDFGETQYF. CDR3 sequence (DNA): TGCGCCAGCAGCTGGGGATTACTAGCGGGAGATTTTGGGGAGACCCAGTACTTC.

This clonotype was recorded at least ten times. V usage is TRBV6-5 and J usage is TRBJ2-3; D is possibly TRBD1 or TRBD2 (5 bases each). This CDR3 comprises 13 residues. The V end lost 0 bases, the J end lost 5 bases, and 6 bases lay between the germline ends. Germline V gene sequence: CDR1 MNHEY, CDR2 SVGAGI. CDR3 in amino acids: CASSYSGVDTQYF. The CDR3 bases are TGTGCCAGCAGTTACTCGGGGGTAGATACGCAGTATTTT.

This chain joins TRBV7-8 and TRBJ1-2; 10 bases match TRBD1. The CDR3 is 14 amino acids. The J segment lost 5 bases and the V segment lost 5 bases, leaving 5 bases of the junction unmatched. Germline lookup yields CDR1 SGHVS and CDR2 FQNEAQ. The DNA of the CDR3 is TGTGCCAGCAGCATCGGGACAGGGGAATATGGCTACACCTTC. This encodes CASSIGTGEYGYTF.

The gene calls are TRBV2 and TRBJ2-1, with TRBD2 identical over 10 bases. The germline gives CDR1 SNHLY, CDR2 FYNNEI. After removal of 5 bases from V and 0 bases from J, the junction contained 10 bases not matched to a gene. This CDR3 is 18 amino acids long. The CDR3 here is CASSFSKLAGSSYNEQFF. Written as DNA, the CDR3 is TGTGCCAGCAGTTTCTCTAAACTAGCGGGGAGCTCCTACAATGAGCAGTTCTTC.

In its sample, this clonotype was seen a few times. The chain is built from TRBV20-1 and TRBJ1-1; D remains unclear. This CDR3 is built from 12 residues. V lost 6 bases and J lost 7, with 15 bases in between. Germline V gene lookup returns CDR1 DFQATT and CDR2 SNEGSKA (reference sequence). The CDR3 DNA is TGCAGTGCACCCCGGAGGTCCAGTGAAGCTTTCTTT. This gives the protein CSAPRRSSEAFF.

This clonotype was detected ten times or more. The V and J genes are TRBV6-1 and TRBJ2-2; possible D gene TRBD2, 5 bases. CDR1 is MNHNS, CDR2 SASEGT, per germline. Trimming cost V 1 base and J 14 bases, with 20 bases left between them. This CDR3 has 15 residues. The CDR3, as DNA: TGTGCCAGCAGTGAAGGGTCCGGCGGCCAACGGGGACTGTTTTTT. Residues: CASSEGSGGQRGLFF.

This clonotype was seen more than once but under ten times. The CDR3 here is CASSFRDGNQPQHF. CDR3 bases: TGTGCCAGCAGCTTCAGGGACGGCAATCAGCCCCAGCATTTT. This sequence joins TRBV5-6 and TRBJ1-5; tentatively, D is TRBD1 (5 bases). The CDR3 is 14 residues long. V was trimmed by 2 bases and J by 2 bases, leaving 8 bases between them. CDR1 is SGHDT and CDR2 is YYEEEE in the germline V gene. The full variable domain, with the rest looked up from reference TRBV5-6 and TRBJ1-5, is DAGVTQSPTHLIKTRGQQVTLRCSPKSGHDTVSWYQQALGQGPQFIFQYYEEEERQRGNFPDRFSGHQFPNYSSELNVNALLLGDSALYLCASSFRDGNQPQHFGDGTRLSIL.

This chain uses TRBV4-1 with TRBJ2-3, with a possible D match to TRBD2 (5 bases). The CDR3 loop spans 16 amino acids. Germline values: CDR1 MGHRA, CDR2 YSYEKL. V was shortened by 1 base and J by 0 bases, with 11 bases between the two germline ends. The CDR3 nucleotides are TGCGCCAGCAGCCAAGGGTCCGGGGTAAGCACAGATACGCAGTATTTT. This sequence encodes CASSQGSGVSTDTQYF.

This clonotype came up a few times. This chain links TRBV30 with TRBJ1-5; the D is unclear. Trimming stripped 2 bases from V and 2 bases from J, with 10 bases between. This CDR3 contains 14 residues. Germline CDR1 is GTSNPN and CDR2 is SVGIG (reference sequence). The CDR3 here is CAWSPDGGNQPQHF. CDR3 nucleotide sequence: TGTGCCTGGAGTCCGGATGGGGGCAATCAGCCCCAGCATTTT.

This clonotype has ten or more counts. This sequence joins TRBV6-5 and TRBJ2-5; 7 nucleotides agree with TRBD2. J was trimmed by 3 bases and V by 1 base; bases with no gene match: 5. The germline V gene has CDR1 MNHEY and CDR2 SVGAGI. This CDR3 is 15 amino acids long. The CDR3 region is CASSYFNLAEETQYF. The CDR3 DNA sequence: TGTGCCAGCAGTTACTTCAATCTAGCGGAAGAGACCCAGTACTTC.

This clonotype was detected ten times or more. J is TRBJ1-1 and V is TRBV7-9; D unresolved. The CDR3 runs 19 residues. Looked up from germline, CDR1 is SEHNR and CDR2 is FQNEAQ (reference sequence). Trimming cost V 1 base and J 6 bases, with 27 bases left between them. CDR3 residues: CASSLVAPSWSSGGPEAFF. As DNA, the CDR3 is TGTGCCAGCAGCTTAGTTGCGCCCTCCTGGTCCTCAGGTGGGCCTGAAGCTTTCTTT. The full variable domain, rest sourced from reference TRBV7-9 and TRBJ1-1, is DTGVSQNPRHKITKRGQNVTFRCDPISEHNRLYWYRQTLGQGPEFLTYFQNEAQLEKSRLLSDRFSAERPKGSFSTLEIQRTEQGDSAMYLCASSLVAPSWSSGGPEAFFGQGTRLTVV.

The chain joins TRBV7-8 to TRBJ2-3, with 9 bases matching TRBD2. CDR3 size: 15 residues. Trimming removed 7 bases from V and 2 bases from J; junction bases left unmatched: 7. CDR1 SGHVS and CDR2 FQNEAQ come from the germline V gene. CDR3 in amino acids: CASMGGRGNTDTQYF. Here the CDR3 DNA reads TGTGCCAGCATGGGCGGGAGGGGAAACACAGATACGCAGTATTTT.

This clonotype has at least ten counts. This chain links TRBV28 with TRBJ2-1, with 12 bases aligning to TRBD2. In germline, CDR1 is MDHEN, CDR2 SYDVKM. The CDR3 totals 14 residues. The ends lost 7 bases at V and 7 bases at J; junction bases unmatched: 5. CDR3: CASTLAGGRNEQFF. The CDR3 DNA sequence: TGTGCCAGCACCCTAGCGGGAGGGCGGAATGAGCAGTTCTTC.

Many counts were recorded for this clonotype. The rearrangement links TRBV30 to TRBJ2-7; D possibly corresponds to TRBD2 (5 bases). The germline V and J ends were trimmed by 4 bases and 4 bases, with 14 bases remaining between them. The CDR3 spans 13 residues. Per the germline V gene, CDR1 is GTSNPN and CDR2 is SVGIG (reference sequence). The CDR3 DNA sequence: TGTGCCTGGACTATGGGGAGTTTTTACGAGCAGTACTTC. It encodes CAWTMGSFYEQYF.

This clonotype was seen ten or more times. The gene calls are TRBV12-3 or TRBV12-4 and TRBJ2-1; D is ambiguous. The CDR3 is 11 residues long. V gave up 10 bases and J gave up 2 bases, with 6 bases separating them. The CDR3 DNA reads as TGTGCCACAACTACCTACAATGAGCAGTTCTTC. Translating gives CATTTYNEQFF.

The sample holds many counts of this clonotype. The gene calls are TRBV20-1 and TRBJ2-3; a weak D match, TRBD2 (5 bases). Germline V gene sequence: CDR1 DFQATT, CDR2 SNEGSKA (reference sequence). The CDR3 is 14 amino acids. V was clipped by 6 bases and J by 1 base, with 14 bases between them. The CDR3 spells CSAAVGDGTDTQYF. CDR3 bases: TGCAGTGCCGCGGTGGGAGACGGCACAGATACGCAGTATTTT.

This clonotype has at least ten counts. This rearrangement joins TRBV28 to TRBJ1-4; tentatively, D is TRBD1 (6 bases). CDR1 and CDR2 from the germline V gene are MDHEN and SYDVKM. The CDR3 runs to 16 residues. Trimming shortened V by 4 bases and J by 4 bases, and 16 bases separated the two germline ends. CDR3 region: CASSSSADSYNEKLFF. The CDR3 DNA reads as TGTGCCAGCAGTTCCTCCGCGGACAGCTATAATGAAAAACTGTTTTTT.

This clonotype has a count of ten or more. V usage is TRBV19 and J usage is TRBJ1-5, with D tentatively TRBD1 (6 bases). Germline CDR1 LNHDA, CDR2 SQIVND (reference sequence). V was shortened by 2 bases and J by 2 bases, with 13 bases between the two germline ends. The CDR3 consists of 16 residues. The chain's CDR3 is CASSITGAGGNQPQHF. CDR3 DNA sequence: TGTGCCAGTAGTATAACGGGGGCTGGGGGCAATCAGCCCCAGCATTTT.

With respect to this clonotype: A read error may be the cause here, since a much bigger clone is one base away. The rearrangement links TRBV12-5 to TRBJ2-2; the match to TRBD2 covers 7 bases. This CDR3 has 14 residues. Germline assignment: CDR1 LGHNT and CDR2 FRNRAP. DNA of the CDR3: TGTGCTAGTGGTTCACCGAGGATAGGCGGGGGGCTGTTTTTT. Encoded protein: CASGSPRIGGGLFF. Full variable domain (rest looked up from reference TRBV12-5 and TRBJ2-2): DARVTQTPRHKVTEMGQEVTMRCQPILGHNTVFWYRQTMMQGLELLAYFRNRAPLDDSGMPKDRFSAEMPDATLATLKIQPSEPRDSAVYFCASGSPRIGGGLFFGEGSRLTVL.

This clonotype was picked up many times. The chain couples TRBV30 to TRBJ2-5; TRBD2 matches 16 bases. The CDR3 is made up of 16 amino acids. V shed 3 bases and J 4 bases; nucleotides not matched to a gene: 5. The V gene's germline CDR1 is GTSNPN and CDR2 SVGIG (reference sequence). The CDR3, as DNA: TGTGCCTGGAGGCGGGGGACTAGCGGGAGGGGAGAGACCCAGTACTTC. Protein sequence: CAWRRGTSGRGETQYF.

This clonotype appeared a few times. The chain employs TRBV4-1 and TRBJ2-7; a possible D gene is TRBD2 (6 bases). Germline V gives CDR1 MGHRA, CDR2 YSYEKL. CDR3 length: 16 residues. Trimming shortened V by 1 base and J by 2 bases, and 15 bases separated the two germline ends. In DNA form, the CDR3 reads TGCGCCAGCAGCCAAGCACAGGCGGGGTCAACCTACGAGCAGTACTTC. This gives the protein CASSQAQAGSTYEQYF.

This clonotype was observed many times. The V and J genes are TRBV28 and TRBJ1-2; 7 nucleotides line up with TRBD1. V lost 3 bases to trimming and J lost 7 bases; unmatched junction nucleotides: 17. The CDR3 is made up of 17 amino acids. Germline V gene sequence: CDR1 MDHEN, CDR2 SYDVKM. In DNA, the CDR3 is TGTGCCAGCAGTTTGCAAAAATGGTTGACAGGGTTTAGTGGCTACACCTTC. Translating gives CASSLQKWLTGFSGYTF.

This clonotype was found many times. The rearrangement uses TRBV10-2 and TRBJ2-6, with 8 bases aligning to TRBD1. Unmatched junction bases numbered 9, after V lost 5 bases and J lost 3 bases. This CDR3 contains 17 residues. Per germline, CDR1 WSHSY and CDR2 SAAADI. The CDR3 DNA reads as TGCGCCAGCAGTATAAGGACAGGGAGAGTTGGGGCCAACGTCCTGACTTTC. Amino acid sequence: CASSIRTGRVGANVLTF.

This clonotype was observed many times. The chain recombines TRBV12-3 or TRBV12-4 with TRBJ1-1; 7 nucleotides agree with TRBD1. The CDR3 extends over 15 amino acids. V lost 4 bases and J lost 1; bases outside the gene matches: 6. The CDR3 region has the DNA TGTGCCAGCAGTTCCTGGACAGGTAGGAACACTGAAGCTTTCTTT. Translating gives CASSSWTGRNTEAFF.

The rearrangement joins TRBV5-6 to TRBJ1-6; the D gene is possibly TRBD1 (6 bases). The CDR3 spans 15 residues. Germline V gene data show CDR1 as SGHDT and CDR2 as YYEEEE. Deletions cut 0 bases from V and 11 bases from J, with 15 bases between. The chain's CDR3 is CASSLDSAGDPPLHF. The CDR3 region has the DNA TGTGCCAGCAGCTTGGATTCGGCAGGGGATCCACCCCTCCACTTT.